A single sample is the source of the 6 T cell receptor beta chains below, sequenced in a study of glioma-infiltrating T cells after dendritic cell vaccination. Sequencing was performed with immunoSEQ multiplex PCR; in TCRdb, only in-frame clones are kept and a portion is missing. The sample contains tens of thousands of clones, almost 85% of which appear only once. The sequenced sample was blood, obtained before dendritic cell vaccination. These receptors were collected from a human donor with glioblastoma.

The V call is TRBV9, the J call TRBJ2-5; 8 bases map to TRBD1. The J call is uncertain, as TRBJ2-7 better fits the DNA end. The germline V gene encodes CDR1 SGDLS and CDR2 YYNGEE. The CDR3 is made up of 15 amino acids. CDR3: CASSVAQGASYEQYF. The CDR3 nucleotides read TGTGCCAGCAGCGTAGCTCAGGGGGCATCCTACGAGCAGTACTTC.

This clone was seen just once. The rearrangement joins TRBV19 to TRBJ2-3; D possibly corresponds to TRBD2 (7 bases). The CDR3 spans 14 residues. Germline V gives CDR1 LNHDA, CDR2 SQIVND (reference sequence). The V and J ends lost 7 bases and 8 bases respectively, with 19 bases between them. The CDR3 loop reads CASKGQVGGATQYF. The CDR3 bases are TGTGCCAGTAAGGGCCAGGTGGGGGGGGCTACGCAGTATTTT.

This clone was recorded once. The V call is TRBV19, the J call TRBJ1-5, with D perhaps TRBD1 (6 bases). Deletions cut 11 bases from V and 0 bases from J, with 26 bases between. Germline V CDR1 and CDR2: LNHDA, SQIVND (reference sequence). CDR3 length: 18 residues. The CDR3 spells CAGWGQTSNLYSNQPQHF. The CDR3 nucleotides are TGTGCCGGATGGGGGCAGACTTCCAACTTATATAGCAATCAGCCCCAGCATTTT.

The chain recombines TRBV5-6 with TRBJ1-4; maybe TRBD1 (5 bases). V dropped 2 bases and J dropped 7 bases, with 9 bases sitting between them. Germline values: CDR1 SGHDT, CDR2 YYEEEE. CDR3 size: 13 residues. Written as DNA, the CDR3 is TGTGCCAGCAGCTTTGGCGGGACTGAAAAACTGTTTTTT. It encodes CASSFGGTEKLFF.

This clone has just one count. The chain is built from TRBV2 and TRBJ2-3; no clear D gene. The CDR3 runs 16 residues. Per the germline V gene, CDR1 is SNHLY and CDR2 is FYNNEI. V was cut by 0 bases and J by 0 bases, with 10 bases left in between. CDR3 sequence (DNA): TGTGCCAGCAGTGAAGCGCATGGGCTAAGCACAGATACGCAGTATTTT. The encoded protein is CASSEAHGLSTDTQYF.

This clone was found once. The rearrangement uses TRBV2 and TRBJ1-1; weak D call: TRBD1 (6 bases). Trimming cost V 6 bases and J 4 bases, with 15 bases left between them. Germline V lookup: CDR1 SNHLY, CDR2 FYNNEI. This CDR3 has 14 residues. For the CDR3, the DNA is TGTGCCAGCAGGGGGAGGGGGGGAGGCACTGAAGCTTTCTTT. Amino acid sequence: CASRGRGGGTEAFF.